Below, one T cell receptor beta chain is given with its context. What it recognizes is unknown. This sequence may be a read error, since a much larger clone differs from it by one base. Germline V CDR1 and CDR2: SGHAT, FQNNGV. The CDR3 length is 17 residues. V shed 1 base and J shed 2 bases, with 16 bases lying between them. Patients who underwent sequencing had shown CD8+CD57+ cell expansion by flow cytometry. Everyone among the patients had severe acquired aplastic anemia. This record comes from a study of CD8+CD57+ T cells in acquired aplastic anemia. As for the study in general: Sorted CD4+ and CD8+ cells gave an average of around 3.3 ug of DNA.

Findings of the study overall: Comparison of patients with controls identified about 27 shared CD8+ CDR3 sequences.

Genomic DNA acted as the template from which TCR beta VDJ combination and CDR3 sequence profiling were carried out. TCRdb recomputed calls from the reads with MiXCR, one row per CDR3 protein. This table has roughly 260,000 distinct CDR3 sequences, around 43% appearing once. The sample was sorted CD4+, CD8+, or CD8+CD57+ T cells (not recorded which) from PBMCs. The sequence came from a human donor with aplastic anemia. The rearrangement joins TRBV11-2 to TRBJ2-3; D is perhaps TRBD1 or TRBD2 (6 bases each). The CDR3 reads CASSLALGGHNTDTQYF. The CDR3 DNA sequence: TGTGCCAGCAGCTTAGCCTTGGGGGGACACAACACAGATACGCAGTATTTT.